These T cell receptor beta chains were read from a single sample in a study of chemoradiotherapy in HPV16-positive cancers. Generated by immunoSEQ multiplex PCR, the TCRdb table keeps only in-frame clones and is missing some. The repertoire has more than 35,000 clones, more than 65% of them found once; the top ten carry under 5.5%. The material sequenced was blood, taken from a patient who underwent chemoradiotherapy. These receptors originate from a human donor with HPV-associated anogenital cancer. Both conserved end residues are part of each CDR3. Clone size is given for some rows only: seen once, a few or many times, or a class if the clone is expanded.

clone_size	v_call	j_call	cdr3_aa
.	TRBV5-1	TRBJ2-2	CASSLATSGGANTGELFF
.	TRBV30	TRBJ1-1	CAWSSGTSDTEAFF
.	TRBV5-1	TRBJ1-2	CASSLDSSAPYGYTF
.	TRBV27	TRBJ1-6	CASSWKGQAPLHF
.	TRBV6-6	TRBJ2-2	CASSTSGGAPGELFF
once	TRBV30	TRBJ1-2	CAWSVDDRVGYTF
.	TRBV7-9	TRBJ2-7	CASSTSRVSDDRRAYEQYF
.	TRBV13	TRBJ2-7	CASSYRGATYEQYF
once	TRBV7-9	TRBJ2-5	CASSLDRVQETQYF
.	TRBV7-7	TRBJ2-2	CASSPAGTGELFF